A single sample is the source of the 15 T cell receptor beta chains below, sequenced in a study of cytomegalovirus exposure and HLA in healthy donors. Primers: 60 Vbeta forward and 13 Jbeta reverse. Sequencing was performed with immunoSEQ multiplex PCR; in TCRdb, only in-frame clones are kept and a portion is missing. The table lists about 150,000 clones, approximately 74% of them singletons. Material for sequencing was PBMCs. These receptors all come from a man aged 18 to 29 in good health and CMV-seropositive.

This chain uses TRBV6-1 with TRBJ1-1; perhaps TRBD1 as D (5 bases). Germline CDR1 is MNHNS and CDR2 is SASEGT. Trimming took 11 bases from V and 4 from J, leaving 17 bases between them. The CDR3 loop spans 13 amino acids. The CDR3 loop reads CAAARVRGTEAFF. Here the CDR3 DNA reads TGTGCCGCGGCCAGGGTTCGCGGCACTGAAGCTTTCTTT.

The V and J genes are TRBV6-1 and TRBJ2-5; weak D call: TRBD1 (7 bases). V shed 5 bases and J shed 4 bases, with 17 bases lying between them. Germline CDR1 and CDR2: MNHNS and SASEGT. The CDR3 contains 15 residues. This chain's CDR3 is CASSTDRDWGETQYF. As DNA, the CDR3 is TGTGCCAGCAGTACCGACAGGGACTGGGGAGAGACCCAGTACTTC.

The chain has TRBV9 and TRBJ2-1, with a possible D match to TRBD2 (5 bases). CDR1 and CDR2 (germline): SGDLS, YYNGEE. Trimming cost V 0 bases and J 2 bases, with 9 bases left between them. This CDR3 has 15 residues. The CDR3 is CASSVGSGPYNEQFF. CDR3 coding DNA: TGTGCCAGCAGCGTAGGAAGCGGTCCCTACAATGAGCAGTTCTTC.

This chain links TRBV7-3 with TRBJ2-1, with D maybe TRBD2 (6 bases). The V and J ends lost 4 bases and 8 bases respectively, with 15 bases between them. Germline V gives CDR1 SGHTA, CDR2 FQGTGA. This CDR3 has 14 residues. The CDR3 reads CASSSTTSSHEQFF. In DNA form, the CDR3 reads TGTGCCAGCAGCTCCACGACTAGTAGCCATGAGCAGTTCTTC. Together with reference TRBV7-3 and TRBJ2-1, the CDR3 gives the full variable domain: GAGVSQTPSNKVTEKGKYVELRCDPISGHTALYWYRQSLGQGPEFLIYFQGTGAADDSGLPNDRFFAVRPEGSVSTLKIQRTERGDSAVYLCASSSTTSSHEQFFGPGTRLTVL.

V gene TRBV6-7 combines with J gene TRBJ1-1; 10 bases fit TRBD1. TRBV6-7 is given ORF status, its function remaining uncertain. The CDR3 is 18 residues long. Trimming removed 2 bases from V and 3 bases from J; junction bases left unmatched: 12. The CDR3 spells CASSYPDGQGEGDTEAFF. The CDR3 region has the DNA TGTGCCAGCAGTTACCCCGACGGACAGGGGGAAGGCGACACTGAAGCTTTCTTT.

The V and J genes are TRBV7-9 and TRBJ2-7, with D unresolved. Trimming took 4 bases from V and 4 from J, leaving 5 bases between them. Germline loops: CDR1 SEHNR, CDR2 FQNEAQ (reference sequence). The CDR3 is 11 amino acids. CDR3 loop: CASSSFYEQYF. CDR3 coding DNA: TGTGCCAGCAGCTCATTTTACGAGCAGTACTTC.

This clone has just a few counts. CDR3: CASSVQGGFTGELFF. CDR3 coding DNA: TGTGCCAGCAGCGTACAGGGGGGATTTACCGGGGAGCTGTTTTTT. The V gene is TRBV9, the J gene TRBJ2-2, with D possibly being TRBD1 (7 bases). CDR1 is SGDLS and CDR2 is YYNGEE in the germline V gene. The CDR3 runs 15 residues. Trimming left V 1 base short and J 5 bases short, with 12 bases between.

This chain connects TRBV2 to TRBJ2-5, with D possibly being TRBD2 (6 bases). The DNA end favors TRBJ2-7, so the J call may be wrong. The germline gives CDR1 SNHLY, CDR2 FYNNEI. This CDR3 spans 14 amino acids. The CDR3 loop is CASTGETRSYEQYF. The CDR3, as DNA: TGTGCCAGCACGGGGGAGACTAGATCCTACGAGCAGTACTTC.

This clone appeared a single time. This sequence joins TRBV2 and TRBJ2-5; D is unclear. V was cut by 4 bases and J by 1 base, with 4 bases left in between. Germline V CDR1 and CDR2: SNHLY, FYNNEI. There are 12 residues in the CDR3. The CDR3 loop reads CASSGLQETQYF. CDR3 nucleotide sequence: TGTGCCAGCAGTGGACTCCAAGAGACCCAGTACTTC. Full variable domain (remainder filled in from reference TRBV2 and TRBJ2-5): EPEVTQTPSHQVTQMGQEVILRCVPISNHLYFYWYRQILGQKVEFLVSFYNNEISEKSEIFDDQFSVERPDGSNFTLKIRSTKLEDSAMYFCASSGLQETQYFGPGTRLLVL.

This clone was counted a few times. The same CDR3 is also encoded by other DNA sequences in this sample. This chain joins TRBV5-1 and TRBJ2-1; 10 positions agree with TRBD2. CDR1 is SGHRS, CDR2 YFSETQ, per germline. The CDR3 length is 15 residues. With V trimmed by 2 bases and J by 3 bases, 2 bases remained unmatched. The CDR3 DNA sequence: TGCGCCAGCAGCTTATTAGCGGGGGGCTACAATGAGCAGTTCTTC. Its protein product is CASSLLAGGYNEQFF.

This chain links TRBV6-6 with TRBJ2-7, with D maybe TRBD1 (5 bases). Trimming stripped 4 bases from V and 4 bases from J, with 11 bases between. Germline assignment: CDR1 MNHNY and CDR2 SVGAGI (reference sequence). The CDR3 length is 13 residues. The CDR3 region is CASSSAGLYEQYF. DNA of the CDR3: TGTGCCAGCAGTTCGGCAGGGTTGTACGAGCAGTACTTC.

The chain links TRBV9 to TRBJ1-5; no definite D call. V was cut by 8 bases and J by 0 bases, with 15 bases left in between. Germline lookup yields CDR1 SGDLS and CDR2 YYNGEE. The CDR3 consists of 15 residues. In nucleotides, the CDR3 is TGTGCCAGTACCCCCGGAGGAAATAGCAATCAGCCCCAGCATTTT. Protein: CASTPGGNSNQPQHF.

The chain is built from TRBV10-3 and TRBJ2-1; 7 bases align to TRBD1. Looked up from germline, CDR1 is ENHRY and CDR2 is SYGVKD. J lost 5 bases, V lost 6 bases, and 7 bases had no gene match. This CDR3 region has 14 residues. The CDR3 reads CAISLDRANNEQFF. The CDR3 nucleotides read TGTGCCATCAGCCTCGACAGGGCTAACAATGAGCAGTTCTTC.

The chain has TRBV6-1 and TRBJ2-2; possibly TRBD2 for D (5 bases). CDR3 size: 14 residues. V was trimmed by 6 bases and J by 4 bases, leaving 12 bases between them. The germline V gene encodes CDR1 MNHNS and CDR2 SASEGT. The CDR3 DNA sequence: TGTGCCAGCAGCCGGGATCCACGCACCGGGGAGCTGTTTTTT. It is translated as CASSRDPRTGELFF.

Regarding this clone: Other DNA sequences from this sample encode an identical CDR3 as well. The rearrangement joins TRBV2 to TRBJ2-7; possible D gene TRBD1, 6 bases. V was pared by 5 bases and J by 0 bases, with 11 bases between. CDR1 and CDR2 (germline): SNHLY, FYNNEI. The CDR3 has 14 residues. The CDR3 sequence is CASSLYRVSYEQYF. The CDR3 DNA sequence: TGTGCCAGCAGTCTATACAGGGTCTCCTACGAGCAGTACTTC.